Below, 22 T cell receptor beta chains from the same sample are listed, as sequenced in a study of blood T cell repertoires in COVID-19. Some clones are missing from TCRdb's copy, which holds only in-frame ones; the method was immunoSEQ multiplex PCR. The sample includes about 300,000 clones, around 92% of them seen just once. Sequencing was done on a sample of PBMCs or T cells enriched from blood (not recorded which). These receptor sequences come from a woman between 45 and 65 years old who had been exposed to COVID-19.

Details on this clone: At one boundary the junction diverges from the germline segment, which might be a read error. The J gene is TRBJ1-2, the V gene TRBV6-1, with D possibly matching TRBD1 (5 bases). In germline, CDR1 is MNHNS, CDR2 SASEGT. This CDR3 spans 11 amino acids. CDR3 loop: CASSELVGDSF. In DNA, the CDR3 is TGTGCCAGCAGTGAGCTAGTGGGTGACAGCTTC.

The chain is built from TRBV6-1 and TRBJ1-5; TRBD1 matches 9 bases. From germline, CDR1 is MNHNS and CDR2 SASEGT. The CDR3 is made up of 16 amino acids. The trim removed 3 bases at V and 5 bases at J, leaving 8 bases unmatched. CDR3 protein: CASSEGQGFSYQPQHF. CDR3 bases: TGTGCCAGCAGTGAGGGACAGGGTTTCTCCTATCAGCCCCAGCATTTT.

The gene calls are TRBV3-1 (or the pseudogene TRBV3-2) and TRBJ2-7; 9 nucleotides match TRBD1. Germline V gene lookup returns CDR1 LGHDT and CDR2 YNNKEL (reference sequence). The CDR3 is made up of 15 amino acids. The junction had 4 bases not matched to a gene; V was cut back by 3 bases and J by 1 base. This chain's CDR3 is CASSQGTGYSYEQYF. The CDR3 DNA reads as TGTGCCAGCAGCCAGGGGACAGGGTATTCCTACGAGCAGTACTTC.

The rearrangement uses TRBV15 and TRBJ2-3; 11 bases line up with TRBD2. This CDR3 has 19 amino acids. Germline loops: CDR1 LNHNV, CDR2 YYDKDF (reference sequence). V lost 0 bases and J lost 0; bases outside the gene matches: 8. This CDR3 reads CATSRDQIAGGLSTDTQYF. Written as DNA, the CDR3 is TGTGCCACCAGCAGAGATCAAATAGCGGGGGGGCTTAGCACAGATACGCAGTATTTT.

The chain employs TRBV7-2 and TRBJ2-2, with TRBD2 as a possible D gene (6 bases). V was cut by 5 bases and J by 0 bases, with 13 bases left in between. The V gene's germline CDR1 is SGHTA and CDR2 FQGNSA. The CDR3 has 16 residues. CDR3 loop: CASSLLGLANTGELFF. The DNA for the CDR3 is TGTGCCAGCAGCCTCCTGGGACTTGCGAACACCGGGGAGCTGTTTTTT.

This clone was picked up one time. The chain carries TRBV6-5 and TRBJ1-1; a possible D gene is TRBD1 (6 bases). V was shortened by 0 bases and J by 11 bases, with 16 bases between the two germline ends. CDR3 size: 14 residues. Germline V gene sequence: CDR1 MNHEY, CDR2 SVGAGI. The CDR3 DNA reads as TGTGCCAGCAGTTACTCGATTCCAGGGGCCGCGGCTTTCTTT. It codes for CASSYSIPGAAAFF.

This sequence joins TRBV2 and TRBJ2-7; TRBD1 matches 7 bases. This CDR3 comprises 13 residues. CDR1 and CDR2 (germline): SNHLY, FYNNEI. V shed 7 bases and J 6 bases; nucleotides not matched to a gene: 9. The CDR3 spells CASKDRLPSEQYF. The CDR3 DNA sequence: TGTGCCAGCAAGGACAGGCTGCCCTCCGAGCAGTACTTC.

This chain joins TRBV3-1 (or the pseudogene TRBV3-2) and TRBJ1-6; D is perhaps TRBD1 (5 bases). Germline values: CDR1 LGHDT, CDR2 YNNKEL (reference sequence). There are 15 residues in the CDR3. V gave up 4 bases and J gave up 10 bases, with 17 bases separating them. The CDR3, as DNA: TGTGCCAGCAGCCCCACAAGCAGGGCTCAATCACCCCTCCACTTT. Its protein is CASSPTSRAQSPLHF.

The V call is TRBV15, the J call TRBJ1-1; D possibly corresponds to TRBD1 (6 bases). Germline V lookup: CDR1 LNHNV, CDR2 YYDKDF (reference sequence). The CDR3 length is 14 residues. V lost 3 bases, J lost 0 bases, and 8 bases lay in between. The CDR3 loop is CATSRDRLNTEAFF. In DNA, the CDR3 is TGTGCCACCAGCAGGGACAGATTGAACACTGAAGCTTTCTTT.

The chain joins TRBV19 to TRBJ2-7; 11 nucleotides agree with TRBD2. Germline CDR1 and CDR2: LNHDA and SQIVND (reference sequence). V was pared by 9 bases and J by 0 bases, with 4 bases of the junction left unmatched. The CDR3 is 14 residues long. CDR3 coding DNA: TGTGCCAGGACTAGCGGGGACGCCTCCTACGAGCAGTACTTC. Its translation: CARTSGDASYEQYF.

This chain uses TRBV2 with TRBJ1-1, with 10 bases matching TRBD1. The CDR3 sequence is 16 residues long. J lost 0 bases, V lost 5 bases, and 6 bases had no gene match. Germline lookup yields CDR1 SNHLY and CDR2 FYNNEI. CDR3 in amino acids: CASSWDRGKLNTEAFF. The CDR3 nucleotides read TGTGCCAGCAGTTGGGACAGGGGTAAATTGAACACTGAAGCTTTCTTT.

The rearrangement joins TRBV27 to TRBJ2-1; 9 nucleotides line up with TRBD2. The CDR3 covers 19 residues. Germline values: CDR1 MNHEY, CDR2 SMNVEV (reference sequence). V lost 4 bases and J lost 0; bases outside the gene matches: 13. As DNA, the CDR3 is TGTGCCAGCAGTTCCGTTGGAGCGGGGGGTCTTAGCTCCTACAATGAGCAGTTCTTC. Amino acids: CASSSVGAGGLSSYNEQFF.

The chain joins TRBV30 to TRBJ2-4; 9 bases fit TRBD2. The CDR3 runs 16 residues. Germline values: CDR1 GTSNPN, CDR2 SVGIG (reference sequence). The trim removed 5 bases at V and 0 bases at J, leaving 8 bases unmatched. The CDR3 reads CAWGFGTSLAKNIQYF. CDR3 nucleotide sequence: TGTGCCTGGGGATTCGGGACTAGCCTAGCCAAAAACATTCAGTACTTC.

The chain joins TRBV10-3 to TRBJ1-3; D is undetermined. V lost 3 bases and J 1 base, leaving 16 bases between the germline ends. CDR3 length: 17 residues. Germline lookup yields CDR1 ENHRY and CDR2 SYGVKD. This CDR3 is CAISDVSRHSSGNTIYF. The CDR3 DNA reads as TGTGCCATCAGTGATGTGTCGAGACACTCTTCTGGAAACACCATATATTTT.

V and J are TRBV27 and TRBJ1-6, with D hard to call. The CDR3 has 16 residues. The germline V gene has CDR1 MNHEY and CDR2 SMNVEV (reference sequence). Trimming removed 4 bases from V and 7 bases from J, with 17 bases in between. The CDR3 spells CASSSSLLVPNSPLHF. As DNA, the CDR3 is TGTGCCAGCAGTTCCTCCCTCTTAGTGCCCAATTCACCCCTCCACTTT.

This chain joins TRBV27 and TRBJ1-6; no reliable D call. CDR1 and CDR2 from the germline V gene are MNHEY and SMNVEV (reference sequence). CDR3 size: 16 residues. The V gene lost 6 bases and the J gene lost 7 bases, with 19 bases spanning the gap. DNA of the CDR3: TGTGCCAGCAGGCCAACAGCTCTTCCGTCCAATTCACCCCTCCACTTT. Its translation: CASRPTALPSNSPLHF.

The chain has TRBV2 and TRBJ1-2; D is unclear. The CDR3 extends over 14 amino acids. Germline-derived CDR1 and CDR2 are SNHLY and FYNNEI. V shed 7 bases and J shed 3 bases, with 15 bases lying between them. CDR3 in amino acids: CASNVSPKHYGYTF. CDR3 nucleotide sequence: TGTGCCAGCAACGTGAGCCCCAAACACTATGGCTACACCTTC.

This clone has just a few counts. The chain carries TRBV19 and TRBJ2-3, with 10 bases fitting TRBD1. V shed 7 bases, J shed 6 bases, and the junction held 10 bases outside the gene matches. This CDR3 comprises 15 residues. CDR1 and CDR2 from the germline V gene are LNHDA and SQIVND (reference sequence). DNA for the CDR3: TGTGCCAGTACCCGAAGGGGACAGGGGATGGATACGCAGTATTTT. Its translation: CASTRRGQGMDTQYF. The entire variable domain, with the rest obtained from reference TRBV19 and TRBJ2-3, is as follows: DGGITQSPKYLFRKEGQNVTLSCEQNLNHDAMYWYRQDPGQGLRLIYYSQIVNDFQKGDIAEGYSVSREKKESFPLTVTSAQKNPTAFYLCASTRRGQGMDTQYFGPGTRLTVL.

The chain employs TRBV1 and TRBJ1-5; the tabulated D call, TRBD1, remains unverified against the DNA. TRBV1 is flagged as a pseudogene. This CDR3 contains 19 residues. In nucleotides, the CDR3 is TGCACCAGCAGCCCCATACGGACAGGCTCCTGTTTTAGCAATCAGCCCCAGCATTTT. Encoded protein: CTSSPIRTGSCFSNQPQHF.

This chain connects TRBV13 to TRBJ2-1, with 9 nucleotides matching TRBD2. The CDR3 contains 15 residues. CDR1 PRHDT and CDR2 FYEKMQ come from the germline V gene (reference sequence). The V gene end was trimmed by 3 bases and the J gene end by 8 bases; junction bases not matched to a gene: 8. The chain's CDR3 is CASSFSGGRTDEQFF. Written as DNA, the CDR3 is TGTGCCAGCAGCTTTAGCGGGGGCCGGACGGATGAGCAGTTCTTC.

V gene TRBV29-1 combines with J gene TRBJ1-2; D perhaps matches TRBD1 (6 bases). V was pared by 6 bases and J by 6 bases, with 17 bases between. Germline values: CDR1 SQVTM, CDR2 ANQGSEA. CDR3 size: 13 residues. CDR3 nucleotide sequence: TGCAGCGTCTCAGGGGCGGGGGCAAATGGCTACACCTTC. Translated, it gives CSVSGAGANGYTF.

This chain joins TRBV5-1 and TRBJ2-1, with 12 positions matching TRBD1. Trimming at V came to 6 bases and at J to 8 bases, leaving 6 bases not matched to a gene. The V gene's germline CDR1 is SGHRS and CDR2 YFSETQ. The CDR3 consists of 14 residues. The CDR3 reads CASMKGTGGHEQFF. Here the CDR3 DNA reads TGCGCCAGCATGAAAGGGACAGGGGGCCATGAGCAGTTCTTC.